This T cell receptor beta chain was profiled in a study of T-cell reconstitution after alpha-beta-depleted transplantation in children. This CDR3 region has 16 residues. Germline assignment: CDR1 SGHRS and CDR2 YFSETQ. Trimming took off 1 base at V and 4 bases at J, with 15 bases between the two ends. Preparing the TCRbeta library involved the use of unique molecular identifiers. One entry per CDR3 protein results from TCRdb running MiXCR on the PCR reads. The sample lists more than 250,000 distinct CDR3 sequences, about a tenth occurring once. This clonotype occurred a few times. The V gene is TRBV5-1, the J gene TRBJ2-1, with a tentative D call TRBD1 (5 bases). The material was PBMCs from the stem cell graft donor, obtained from the stem cell graft. The TCR sequence derives from a human donor who donated a stem cell graft to a child with SCID. DNA of the CDR3: TGCGCCAGCAGCTTGCTGTGGACACGGAGATACAATGAGCAGTTCTTC. Translating it yields CASSLLWTRRYNEQFF.